This T cell receptor beta chain was sequenced during a study of human T cells and chemical hapten exposure. About the research overall: Weekly administration of diphenylcyclopropenone to the scalp of patients continued throughout the approximately 24-week study.

Germline CDR1 and CDR2: MDHEN and SYDVKM. The CDR3 is 12 amino acids. Deletions cut 2 bases from V and 2 bases from J, with 4 bases between. This clonotype was found many times. No antigen is known for it. Study results and limitations: In comparison with controls, expanded TCRs gave rise to a significantly larger number of large CDR3 similarity clusters. Positively correlated with patch test score were the counts of PT1 expanded TCRs.

The time point denotes: patch test 1, 2 weeks after DPC sensitization. As to treatment: therapeutic diphenylcyclopropenone sensitization with weekly scalp DPC. Sample donors consisted of patients with alopecia, aged 18 to 70 years, who were suitable for DPC. TCRdb passed the RACE reads through MiXCR, listing each CDR3 protein once. The sample has under 150,000 distinct CDR3 sequences, around an eighth seen once; the top ten hold around 1.5%. Sequenced material: whole blood, taken in connection with sensitization to the hapten diphenylcyclopropenone (DPC). This receptor was taken from a woman aged 50 to 60 with alopecia areata. Some clones in this sample may be carry-over from other donors' samples. The chain combines TRBV28 with TRBJ2-7; no reliable D call. This CDR3 reads CASSLGTYEQYF. The CDR3 DNA sequence: TGTGCCAGCAGTTTAGGGACCTACGAGCAGTACTTC.